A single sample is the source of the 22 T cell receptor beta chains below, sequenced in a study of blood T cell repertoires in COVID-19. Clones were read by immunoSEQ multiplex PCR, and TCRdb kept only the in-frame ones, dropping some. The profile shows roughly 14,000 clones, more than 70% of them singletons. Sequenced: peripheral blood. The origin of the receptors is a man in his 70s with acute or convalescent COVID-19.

For the CDR3, the DNA is TGTGCCAGCAGCTTAGGAGCGGGAGGGGGGGAGACCCAGTACTTC. This codes for CASSLGAGGGETQYF. The chain couples TRBV7-6 to TRBJ2-5, with 10 positions matching TRBD2. The CDR3 spans 15 residues. Germline values: CDR1 SGHVS, CDR2 FNYEAQ. V gave up 1 base and J gave up 5 bases; unmatched junction bases: 4.

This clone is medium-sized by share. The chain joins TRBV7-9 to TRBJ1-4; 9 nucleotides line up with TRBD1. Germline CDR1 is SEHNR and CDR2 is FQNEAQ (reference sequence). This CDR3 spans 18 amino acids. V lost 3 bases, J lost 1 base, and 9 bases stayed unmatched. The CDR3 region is CASSFRTGAGRTNEKLFF. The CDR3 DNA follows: TGTGCCAGCAGCTTTCGGACAGGGGCGGGGAGAACTAATGAAAAACTGTTTTTT.

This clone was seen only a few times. The CDR3 DNA reads as TGTGCCAGCAGTCTCGGGACAGGGCATCAGCCCCAGCATTTT. Its protein is CASSLGTGHQPQHF. The gene calls are TRBV28 and TRBJ1-5; 9 bases agree with TRBD1. V dropped 5 bases and J dropped 5; count of bases not matched to a gene: 4. This CDR3 comprises 14 residues. Germline V gene sequence: CDR1 MDHEN, CDR2 SYDVKM.

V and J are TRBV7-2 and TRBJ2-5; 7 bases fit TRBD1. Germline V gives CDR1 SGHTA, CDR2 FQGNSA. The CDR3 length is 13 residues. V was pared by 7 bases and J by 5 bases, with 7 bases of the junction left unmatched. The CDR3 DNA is TGTGCCAGCACCTGGACAGGCGGGGAGACCCAGTACTTC. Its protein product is CASTWTGGETQYF.

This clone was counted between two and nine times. The CDR3 region is CASSRMGNRGNQPQHF. As DNA, the CDR3 is TGTGCCAGTAGTCGCATGGGGAACAGGGGAAATCAGCCCCAGCATTTT. The gene calls are TRBV19 and TRBJ1-5; 7 nucleotides agree with TRBD1. The CDR3 length is 16 residues. Germline-derived CDR1 and CDR2 are LNHDA and SQIVND (reference sequence). The ends lost 5 bases at V and 4 bases at J; junction bases unmatched: 11.

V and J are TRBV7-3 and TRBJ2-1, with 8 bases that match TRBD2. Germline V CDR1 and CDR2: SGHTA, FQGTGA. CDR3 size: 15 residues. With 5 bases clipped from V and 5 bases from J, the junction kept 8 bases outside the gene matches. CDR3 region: CASSPLAGINNEQFF. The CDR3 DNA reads TGTGCCAGCAGCCCATTAGCGGGGATCAACAATGAGCAGTTCTTC.

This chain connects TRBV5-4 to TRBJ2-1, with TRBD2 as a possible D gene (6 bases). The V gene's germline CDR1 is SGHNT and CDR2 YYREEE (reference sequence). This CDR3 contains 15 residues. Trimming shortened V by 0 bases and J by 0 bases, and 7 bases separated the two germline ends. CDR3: CASSLERVSYNEQFF. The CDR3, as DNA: TGTGCCAGCAGCTTGGAGCGGGTCTCCTACAATGAGCAGTTCTTC.

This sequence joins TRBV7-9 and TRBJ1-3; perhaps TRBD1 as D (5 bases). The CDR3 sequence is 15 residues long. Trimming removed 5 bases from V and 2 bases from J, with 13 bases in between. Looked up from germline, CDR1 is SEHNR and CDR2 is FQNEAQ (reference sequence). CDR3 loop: CASSPREDPGNTIYF. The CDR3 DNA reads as TGTGCCAGCAGCCCCAGGGAGGATCCTGGAAACACCATATATTTT.

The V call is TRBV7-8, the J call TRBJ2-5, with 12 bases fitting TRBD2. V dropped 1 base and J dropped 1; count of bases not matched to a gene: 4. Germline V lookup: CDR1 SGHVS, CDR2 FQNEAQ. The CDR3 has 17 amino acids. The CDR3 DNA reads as TGTGCCAGCAGCTTAGGTTGGACTAGCGGGGCCCAAGAGACCCAGTACTTC. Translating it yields CASSLGWTSGAQETQYF.

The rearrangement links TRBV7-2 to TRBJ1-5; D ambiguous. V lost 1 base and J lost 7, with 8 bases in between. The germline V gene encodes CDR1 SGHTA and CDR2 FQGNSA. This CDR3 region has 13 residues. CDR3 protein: CASSLGGWQPQHF. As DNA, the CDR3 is TGTGCCAGCAGCTTAGGCGGTTGGCAGCCCCAGCATTTT.

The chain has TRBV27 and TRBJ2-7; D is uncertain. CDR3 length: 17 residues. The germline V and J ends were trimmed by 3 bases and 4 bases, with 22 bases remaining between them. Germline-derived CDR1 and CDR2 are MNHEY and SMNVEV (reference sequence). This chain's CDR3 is CASSFLSSAGYMYEQYF. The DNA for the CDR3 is TGTGCCAGCAGTTTTCTATCATCGGCAGGATATATGTACGAGCAGTACTTC.

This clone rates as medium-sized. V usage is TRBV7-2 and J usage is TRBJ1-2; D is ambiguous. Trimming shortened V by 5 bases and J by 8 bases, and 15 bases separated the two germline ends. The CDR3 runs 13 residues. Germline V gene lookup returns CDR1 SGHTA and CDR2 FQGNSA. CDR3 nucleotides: TGTGCCAGCAGCACAGTCGATGTAAGAGGCTACACCTTC. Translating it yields CASSTVDVRGYTF.

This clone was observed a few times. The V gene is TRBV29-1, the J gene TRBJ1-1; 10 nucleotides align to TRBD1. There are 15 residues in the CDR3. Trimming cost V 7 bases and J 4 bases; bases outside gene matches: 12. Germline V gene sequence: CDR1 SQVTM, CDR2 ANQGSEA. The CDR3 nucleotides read TGCAGCGCAGGATCGACAGGGGGCATTAGCACTGAAGCTTTCTTT. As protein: CSAGSTGGISTEAFF.

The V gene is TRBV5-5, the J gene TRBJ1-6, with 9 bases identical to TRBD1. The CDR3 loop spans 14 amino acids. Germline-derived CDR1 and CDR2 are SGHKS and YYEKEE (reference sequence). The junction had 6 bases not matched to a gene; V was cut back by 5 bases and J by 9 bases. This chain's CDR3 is CASRMTGGGSPLHF. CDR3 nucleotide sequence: TGTGCCAGCAGGATGACAGGGGGTGGTTCACCCCTCCACTTT.

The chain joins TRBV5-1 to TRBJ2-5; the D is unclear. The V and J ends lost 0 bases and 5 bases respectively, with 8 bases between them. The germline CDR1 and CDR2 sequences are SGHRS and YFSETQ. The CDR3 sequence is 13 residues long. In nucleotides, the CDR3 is TGCGCCAGCAGCTTGGCTAGTCGGGAGACCCAGTACTTC. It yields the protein CASSLASRETQYF.

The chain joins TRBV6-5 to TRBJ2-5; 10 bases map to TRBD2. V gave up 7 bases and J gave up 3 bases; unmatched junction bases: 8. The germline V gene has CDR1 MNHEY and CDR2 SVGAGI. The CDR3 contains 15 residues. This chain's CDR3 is CASTPRLAGEETQYF. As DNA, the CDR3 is TGTGCCAGCACCCCCCGACTAGCGGGTGAAGAGACCCAGTACTTC.

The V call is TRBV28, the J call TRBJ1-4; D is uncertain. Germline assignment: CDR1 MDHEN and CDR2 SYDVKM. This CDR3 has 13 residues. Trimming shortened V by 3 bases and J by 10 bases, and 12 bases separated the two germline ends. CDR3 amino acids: CASSFSTRVKLFF. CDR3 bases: TGTGCCAGCAGTTTCTCCACACGGGTAAAACTGTTTTTT.

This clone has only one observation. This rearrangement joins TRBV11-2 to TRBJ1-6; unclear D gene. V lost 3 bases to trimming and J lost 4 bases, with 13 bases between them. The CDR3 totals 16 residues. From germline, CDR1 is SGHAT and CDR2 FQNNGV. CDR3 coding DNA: TGTGCCAGCAGCTTGTTCTACGACACTTATAATTCACCCCTCCACTTT. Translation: CASSLFYDTYNSPLHF.

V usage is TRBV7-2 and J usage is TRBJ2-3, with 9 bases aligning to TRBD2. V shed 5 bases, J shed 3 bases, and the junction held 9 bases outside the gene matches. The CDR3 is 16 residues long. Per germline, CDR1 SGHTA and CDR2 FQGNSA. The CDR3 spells CASSKVAGVFTDTQYF. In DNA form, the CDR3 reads TGTGCCAGCAGCAAAGTAGCGGGAGTTTTTACAGATACGCAGTATTTT.

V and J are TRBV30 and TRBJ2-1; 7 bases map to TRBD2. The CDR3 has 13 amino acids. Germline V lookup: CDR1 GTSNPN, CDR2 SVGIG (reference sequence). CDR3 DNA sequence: TGTGCTAAGGGGAGGGAGATCAACAATGAGCAGTTCTTC. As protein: CAKGREINNEQFF.

The CDR3 DNA reads TGTGCCAGCAGTTACAGGGAGGGCCAGCCCCAGCATTTT. Translation: CASSYREGQPQHF. The chain couples TRBV6-5 to TRBJ1-5; D not resolved. V lost 2 bases to trimming and J lost 7 bases, with 9 bases between them. The CDR3 covers 13 residues. The germline V gene encodes CDR1 MNHEY and CDR2 SVGAGI.

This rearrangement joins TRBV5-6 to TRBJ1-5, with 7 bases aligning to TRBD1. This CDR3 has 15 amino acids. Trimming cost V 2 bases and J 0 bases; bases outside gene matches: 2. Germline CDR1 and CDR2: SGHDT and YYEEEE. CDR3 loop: CASSLRGPSNQPQHF. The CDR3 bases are TGTGCCAGCAGCTTAAGGGGGCCTAGCAATCAGCCCCAGCATTTT.